Sequencing of this TCR beta chain was carried out in a study of T cell clones after liver transplantation. Study overall: A pre-transplant mixed lymphocyte reaction with TCRbeta sequencing defined graft-donor-reactive clones followed in post-transplant blood. Three of eight recipients were HCV-positive; others had non-autoimmune, non-viral indications. Study observations and caveats: Compared with third party-reactive sequences, donor-reactive ones declined more, independent of withdrawal success.

Points on this clone: Antigen: not known.

Generated by immunoSEQ multiplex PCR, the TCRdb table keeps only in-frame clones and is missing some. The sample consists of more than 5,000 clones, 81% of them appearing once. Between the trimmed V and J ends, which lost 3 bases and 5 bases, there was a span of 12 bases. CDR3 length: 15 residues. Looked up from germline, CDR1 is SGDLS and CDR2 is YYNGEE. This receptor was obtained from a human donor who received a liver transplant. The rearrangement links TRBV9 to TRBJ1-6; tentative D call: TRBD1 (5 bases). The source material was CD8+ T cells from blood, sampled before liver transplant. CDR3: CASSERGRNNSPLHF. The DNA for the CDR3 is TGTGCCAGCAGCGAGAGGGGACGGAATAATTCACCCCTCCACTTT. Together with reference TRBV9 and TRBJ1-6, the CDR3 gives the full variable domain: DSGVTQTPKHLITATGQRVTLRCSPRSGDLSVYWYQQSLDQGLQFLIQYYNGEERAKGNILERFSAQQFPDLHSELNLSSLELGDSALYFCASSERGRNNSPLHFGNGTRLTVT.